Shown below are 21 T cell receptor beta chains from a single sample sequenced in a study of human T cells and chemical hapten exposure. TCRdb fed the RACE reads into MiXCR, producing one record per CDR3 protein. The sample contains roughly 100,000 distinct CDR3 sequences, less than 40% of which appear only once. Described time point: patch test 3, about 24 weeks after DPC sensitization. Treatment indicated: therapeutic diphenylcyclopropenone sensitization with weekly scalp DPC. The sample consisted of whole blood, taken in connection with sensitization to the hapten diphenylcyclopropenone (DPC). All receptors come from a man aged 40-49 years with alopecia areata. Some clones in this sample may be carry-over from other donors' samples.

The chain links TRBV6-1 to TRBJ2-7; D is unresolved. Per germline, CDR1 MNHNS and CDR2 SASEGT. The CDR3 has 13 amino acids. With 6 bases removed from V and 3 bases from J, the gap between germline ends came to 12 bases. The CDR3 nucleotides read TGTGCCAGCAGGACCGGGCCCAACTACGAGCAGTACGTC. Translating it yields CASRTGPNYEQYV.

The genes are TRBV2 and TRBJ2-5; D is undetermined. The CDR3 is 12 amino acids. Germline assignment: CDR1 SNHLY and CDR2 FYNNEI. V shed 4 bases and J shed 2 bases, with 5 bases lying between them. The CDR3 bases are TGTGCCAGCAGTGTCTTGCAAGAGACCCAGTACTTC. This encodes CASSVLQETQYF.

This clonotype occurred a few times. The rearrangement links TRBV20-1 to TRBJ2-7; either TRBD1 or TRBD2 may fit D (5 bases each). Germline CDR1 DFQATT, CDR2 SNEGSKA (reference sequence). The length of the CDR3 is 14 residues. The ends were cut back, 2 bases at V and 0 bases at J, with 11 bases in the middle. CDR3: CSARSGTLSYEQYF. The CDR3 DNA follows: TGCAGTGCTAGATCCGGGACCCTCTCCTACGAGCAGTACTTC.

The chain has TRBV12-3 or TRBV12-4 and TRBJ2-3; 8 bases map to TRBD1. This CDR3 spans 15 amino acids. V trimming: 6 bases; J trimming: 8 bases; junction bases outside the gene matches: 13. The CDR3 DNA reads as TGTGCCAGCAGCCCTCGGGGACAGGCCTTCGTTACGCAGTATTTT. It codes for CASSPRGQAFVTQYF.

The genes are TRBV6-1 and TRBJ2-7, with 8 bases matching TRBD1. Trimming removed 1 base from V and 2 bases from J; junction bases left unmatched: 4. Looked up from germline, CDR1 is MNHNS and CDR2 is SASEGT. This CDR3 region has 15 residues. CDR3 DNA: TGTGCCAGCAGTGAAGGCACAGGGGGACCCTACGAGCAGTACTTC. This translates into CASSEGTGGPYEQYF.

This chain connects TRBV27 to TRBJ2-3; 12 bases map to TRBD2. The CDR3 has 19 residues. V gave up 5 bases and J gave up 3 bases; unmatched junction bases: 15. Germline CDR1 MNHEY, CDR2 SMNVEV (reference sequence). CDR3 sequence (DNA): TGTGCCAGCAGTCAGCGGACTAGCGGGGCCCCACTAGGGACAGATACGCAGTATTTT. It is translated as CASSQRTSGAPLGTDTQYF.

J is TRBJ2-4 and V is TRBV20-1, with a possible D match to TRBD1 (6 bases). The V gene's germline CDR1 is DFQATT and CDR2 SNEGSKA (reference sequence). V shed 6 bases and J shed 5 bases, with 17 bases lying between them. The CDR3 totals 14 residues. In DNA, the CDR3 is TGCAGTGCCGTACCAGCTAACAGGGAAAACATTCAGTACTTC. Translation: CSAVPANRENIQYF.

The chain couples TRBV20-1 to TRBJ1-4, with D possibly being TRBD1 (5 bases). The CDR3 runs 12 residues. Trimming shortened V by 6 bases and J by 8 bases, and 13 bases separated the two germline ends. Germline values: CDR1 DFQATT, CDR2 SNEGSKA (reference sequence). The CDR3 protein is CSAPRDGEKLFF. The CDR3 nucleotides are TGCAGTGCCCCCAGGGATGGAGAAAAACTGTTTTTT.

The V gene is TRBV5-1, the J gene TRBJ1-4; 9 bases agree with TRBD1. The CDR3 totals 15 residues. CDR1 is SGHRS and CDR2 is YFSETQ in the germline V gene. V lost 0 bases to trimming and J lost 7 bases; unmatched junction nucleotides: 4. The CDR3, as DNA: TGCGCCAGCAGCTTGGACAGGGGGCGCGGTGAAAAACTGTTTTTT. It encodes CASSLDRGRGEKLFF.

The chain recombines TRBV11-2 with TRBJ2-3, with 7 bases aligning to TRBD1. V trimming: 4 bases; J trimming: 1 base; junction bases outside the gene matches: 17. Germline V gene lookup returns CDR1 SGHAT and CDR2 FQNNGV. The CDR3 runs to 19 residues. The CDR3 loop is CASSSPGDSPIAGTDTQYF. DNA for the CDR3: TGTGCCAGCAGCTCCCCCGGGGACAGTCCTATCGCTGGCACAGATACGCAGTATTTT. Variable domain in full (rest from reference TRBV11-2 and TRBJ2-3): EAGVAQSPRYKIIEKRQSVAFWCNPISGHATLYWYQQILGQGPKLLIQFQNNGVVDDSQLPKDRFSAERLKGVDSTLKIQPAKLEDSAVYLCASSSPGDSPIAGTDTQYFGPGTRLTVL.

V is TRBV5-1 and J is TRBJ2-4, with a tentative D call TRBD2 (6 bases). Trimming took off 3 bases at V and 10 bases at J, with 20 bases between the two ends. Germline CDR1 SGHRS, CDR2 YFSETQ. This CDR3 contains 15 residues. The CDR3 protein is CASSWGRGSSEIQYF. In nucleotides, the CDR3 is TGCGCCAGCAGCTGGGGTCGGGGGTCCTCCGAAATTCAGTACTTC.

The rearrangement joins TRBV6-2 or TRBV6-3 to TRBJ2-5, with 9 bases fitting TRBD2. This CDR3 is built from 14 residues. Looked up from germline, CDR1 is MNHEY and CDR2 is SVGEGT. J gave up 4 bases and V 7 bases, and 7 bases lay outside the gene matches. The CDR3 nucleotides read TGTGCCAGCAACGAGGGGACTAGCCGAGAGACCCAGTACTTC. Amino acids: CASNEGTSRETQYF.

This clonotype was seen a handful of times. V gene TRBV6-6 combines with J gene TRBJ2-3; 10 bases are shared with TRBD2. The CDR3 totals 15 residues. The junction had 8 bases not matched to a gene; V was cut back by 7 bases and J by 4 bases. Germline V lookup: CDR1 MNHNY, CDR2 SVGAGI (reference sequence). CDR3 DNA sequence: TGTGCCAGCAATCGCGAGCGGGAGGGCGCAGATACGCAGTATTTT. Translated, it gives CASNREREGADTQYF.

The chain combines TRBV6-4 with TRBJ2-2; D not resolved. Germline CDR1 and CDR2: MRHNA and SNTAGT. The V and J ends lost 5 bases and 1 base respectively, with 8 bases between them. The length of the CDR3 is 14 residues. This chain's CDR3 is CASSSQLNTGELFF. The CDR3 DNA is TGTGCCAGCAGTTCCCAGTTGAACACCGGGGAGCTGTTTTTT.

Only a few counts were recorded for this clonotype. CDR3 sequence (DNA): TGTGCCAGCAGCTTAATAGCGGGAGGCAACACAGATACGCAGTATTTT. Residues: CASSLIAGGNTDTQYF. The V and J genes are TRBV7-2 and TRBJ2-3, with 10 bases aligning to TRBD2. Germline trimming cut 2 bases from V and 2 bases from J; bases unmatched to any gene: 4. Per the germline V gene, CDR1 is SGHTA and CDR2 is FQGNSA. The CDR3 contains 16 residues.

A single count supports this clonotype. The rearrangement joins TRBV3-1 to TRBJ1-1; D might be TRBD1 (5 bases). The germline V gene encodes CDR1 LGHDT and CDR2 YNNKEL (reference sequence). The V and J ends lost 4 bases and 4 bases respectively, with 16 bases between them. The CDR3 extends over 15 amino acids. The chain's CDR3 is CASSPLWGKTTEAFF. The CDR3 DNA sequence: TGTGCCAGCAGCCCCCTATGGGGGAAGACCACTGAAGCTTTCTTT.

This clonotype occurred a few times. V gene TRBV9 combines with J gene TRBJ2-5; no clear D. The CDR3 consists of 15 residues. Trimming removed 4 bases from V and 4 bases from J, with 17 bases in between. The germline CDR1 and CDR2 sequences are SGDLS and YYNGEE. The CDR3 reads CASSPTAEVRETQYF. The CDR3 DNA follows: TGTGCCAGCAGCCCTACGGCTGAAGTTCGAGAGACCCAGTACTTC.

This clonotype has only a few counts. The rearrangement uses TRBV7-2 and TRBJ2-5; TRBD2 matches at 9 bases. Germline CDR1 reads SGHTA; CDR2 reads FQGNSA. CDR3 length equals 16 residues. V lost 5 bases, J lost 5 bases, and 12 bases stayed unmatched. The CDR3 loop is CASSPRLAVAGETQYF. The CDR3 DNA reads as TGTGCCAGCAGCCCCAGACTAGCGGTAGCAGGGGAGACCCAGTACTTC.

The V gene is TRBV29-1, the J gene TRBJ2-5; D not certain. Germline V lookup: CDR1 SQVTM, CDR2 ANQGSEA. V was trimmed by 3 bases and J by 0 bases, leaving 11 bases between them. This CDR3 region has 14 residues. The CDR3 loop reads CSVDNIGYQETQYF. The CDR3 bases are TGCAGCGTTGACAACATCGGGTACCAAGAGACCCAGTACTTC.

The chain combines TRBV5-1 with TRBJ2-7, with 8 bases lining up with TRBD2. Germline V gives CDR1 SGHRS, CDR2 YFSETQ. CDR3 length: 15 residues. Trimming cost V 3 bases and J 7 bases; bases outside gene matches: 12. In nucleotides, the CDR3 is TGCGCCAGCAGCTGGACCACGGGAGGGCAGGGGGAGCAGTACTTC. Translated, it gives CASSWTTGGQGEQYF.

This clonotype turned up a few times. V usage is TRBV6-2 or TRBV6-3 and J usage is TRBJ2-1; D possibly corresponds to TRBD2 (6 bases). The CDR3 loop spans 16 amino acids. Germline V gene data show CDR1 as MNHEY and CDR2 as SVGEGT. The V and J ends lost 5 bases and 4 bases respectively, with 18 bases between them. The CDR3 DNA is TGTGCCAGCAGTGATCGGGACTTCTCACTTTACAATGAGCAGTTCTTC. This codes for CASSDRDFSLYNEQFF.